The entry that follows covers one T cell receptor (beta chain) sequence. This clonotype was recorded many times. Its antigen target is currently unknown. Within one base of it there is no much larger clone, and no base qualities were kept. For the sorted-subset TCR libraries, the starting material was about 1 million sorted CD4+ or CD8+ T cells. The multiple sclerosis patients were enrolled in a US clinical protocol that used magnetic resonance imaging to evaluate disease progression. Peripheral blood was subjected to Ficoll-Hypaque density gradient centrifugation to isolate PBMCs, which were then cryopreserved in liquid nitrogen. Paired sorted CD4+ and CD8+ subsets came from healthy controls, HAM/TSP patients and MS patients. This sample is part of a study of neurological immune-mediated disorders (dated by TCRdb to the late 2010s). Background for the entire study: Among the approximately 34 multiple sclerosis patients, relapsing-remitting MS accounted for approximately 31 and secondary progressive MS accounted for 3. Using UMI-based sequencing, the study compared peripheral blood TCR-beta repertoires from patients with HTLV-I-associated myelopathy (HAM/TSP), patients with multiple sclerosis, and healthy controls. Alongside PBMC samples, the set of some 98 TCR-beta libraries contained longitudinal samples, technical triplicates, and paired CD4+ and CD8+ T-cell subsets that had been sorted. Of the 68 subjects in the cohort, about 14 were HAM/TSP patients, roughly 35 were multiple sclerosis patients, and about 20 were healthy controls. Points the paper makes about the study in general: In phylogenetic analysis, the repertoires of 18 of 34 MS patients grouped into a cluster of related CDR3 sequences, which suggests a possible signature at the repertoire level. The MS cluster showed no association with clinical or MRI features, and the authors stated that larger cohorts are needed. TCR clonal expansion was highest in HAM/TSP patients and lowest in MS patients, with MS patients falling below even healthy controls. Expanded clones from different subjects shared no identical CDR3 amino acid sequences, which suggests that TCR-beta repertoires were private in all groups.

V is reduced by 3 bases and J by 0 bases, leaving a spacing of 8 bases between them. The CDR3 numbers 15 residues from cysteine through phenylalanine. Only the CDR3 part of the read is kept: 45 bases, read in frame from the first base. cDNA was synthesized by template-switch 5'RACE using a primer carrying a 10-nucleotide random unique molecular identifier by which each TCR transcript was tagged. Over 180 million TCR-beta sequences, covering 15-18 subjects, were produced in each sequencing run. Total RNA was extracted with the RNeasy kit. Using the KAPA Real-time Library Amplification kit, TCR-beta VDJ regions were amplified with primers for the TCR constant region and the 5'RACE anchor. A first PCR added sample indexes and Illumina adaptors, after which a second PCR increased the library yield. After Ampure bead purification, the TCR product of roughly 650 bp was size-selected on a 2% E-gel SizeSelection system. Before pooling, libraries had their quality checked on a Bioanalyzer, their concentration measured with Qubit, and their quantity determined with the Kapa Library Quantification kit. An Illumina HiSeq 2500 sequenced the libraries paired-end 2 x 150 bp. To increase sequence diversity, roughly 24-31% phiX was spiked into each library pool. The study's own analysis went as follows. The UMI-based MiGEC pipeline processed quality-filtered reads and removed over 75% of raw TCR sequences during error correction. IMGT germline references were used for alignment of VDJ genes, and clonotypes were defined by a unique CDR3 amino acid sequence together with V-J genes. VDJtools evaluated clonal expansion, Shannon diversity and CDR3 relatedness (CalcPairwiseDistances, ClusterSamples); CLCbio workbench built phylogenetic trees. Expanded clones were defined as having at least 8 unique UMIs, based on coefficient-of-variation modelling across technical triplicates. TCRdb trimmed public reads at Q25 via fastp, called clones via MiXCR and kept in-frame beta chains. Rows with a matching CDR3 protein are joined into one entry that keeps the most common DNA and genes. TCRdb assigned the V and J calls; the authors' analysis was not used. The sample profile shows 52,000 or so distinct CDR3 sequences; 3% to 4% of them were found once. Roughly 2% of the sample is taken by the ten largest.

What was sequenced was CD4+ T cells from blood. The chain is assembled from TRBV12-3 or TRBV12-4 and TRBJ2-2, with TRBD2 tentatively as D gene (5 bases match). The TCR was taken from a middle-aged woman with multiple sclerosis. The CDR3 region reads CASSLRATNTGELFF. DNA sequence: TGTGCCAGCAGTTTGAGGGCTACGAACACCGGGGAGCTGTTTTTT.